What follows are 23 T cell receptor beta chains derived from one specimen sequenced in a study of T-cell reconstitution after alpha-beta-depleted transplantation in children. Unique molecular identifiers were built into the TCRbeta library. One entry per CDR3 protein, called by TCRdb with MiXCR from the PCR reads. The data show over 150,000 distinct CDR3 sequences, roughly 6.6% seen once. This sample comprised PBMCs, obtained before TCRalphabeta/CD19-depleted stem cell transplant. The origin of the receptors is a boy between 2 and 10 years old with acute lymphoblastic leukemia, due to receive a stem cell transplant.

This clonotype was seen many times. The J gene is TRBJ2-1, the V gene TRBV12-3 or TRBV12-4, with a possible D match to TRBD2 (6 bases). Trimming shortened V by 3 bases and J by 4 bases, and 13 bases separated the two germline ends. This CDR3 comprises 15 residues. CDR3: CASSLVGGPYNEQFF. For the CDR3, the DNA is TGTGCCAGCAGTTTGGTAGGAGGGCCGTACAATGAGCAGTTCTTC.

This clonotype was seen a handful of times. The CDR3 spells CASSDSGRSNQPQHF. CDR3 bases: TGTGCCAGCAGTGATTCGGGGAGGAGCAATCAGCCCCAGCATTTT. The genes are TRBV27 and TRBJ1-5; D gene unclear. Germline lookup yields CDR1 MNHEY and CDR2 SMNVEV (reference sequence). V lost 5 bases and J lost 1, with 12 bases in between. The length of the CDR3 is 15 residues.

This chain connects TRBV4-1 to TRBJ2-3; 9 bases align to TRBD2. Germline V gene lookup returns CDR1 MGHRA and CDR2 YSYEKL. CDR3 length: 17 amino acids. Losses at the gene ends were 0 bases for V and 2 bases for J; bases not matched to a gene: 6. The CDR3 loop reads CASSQELVAGATDTQYF. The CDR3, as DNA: TGCGCCAGCAGCCAAGAGCTGGTAGCGGGGGCCACAGATACGCAGTATTTT.

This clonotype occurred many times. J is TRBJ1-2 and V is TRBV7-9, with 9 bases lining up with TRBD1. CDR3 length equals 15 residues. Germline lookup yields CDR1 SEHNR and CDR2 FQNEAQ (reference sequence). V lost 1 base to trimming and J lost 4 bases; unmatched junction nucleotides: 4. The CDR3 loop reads CASSLGQGVGYGYTF. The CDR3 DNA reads TGTGCCAGCAGCTTAGGACAGGGGGTCGGCTATGGCTACACCTTC.

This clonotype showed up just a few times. CDR3: CASSYWQAQAKNIQYF. The CDR3 nucleotides read TGTGCCAGCAGTTATTGGCAGGCGCAGGCCAAAAACATTCAGTACTTC. The chain has TRBV6-2 or TRBV6-3 and TRBJ2-4, with D unresolved. Germline lookup yields CDR1 MNHEY and CDR2 SVGEGT. Trimming took 3 bases from V and 1 from J, leaving 13 bases between them. The CDR3 extends over 16 amino acids.

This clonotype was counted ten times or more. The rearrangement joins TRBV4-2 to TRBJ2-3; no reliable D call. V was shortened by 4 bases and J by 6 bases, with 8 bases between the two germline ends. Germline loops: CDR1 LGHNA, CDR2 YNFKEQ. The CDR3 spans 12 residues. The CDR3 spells CASSRAPDTQYF. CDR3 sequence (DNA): TGTGCCAGCAGCCGAGCACCGGATACGCAGTATTTT.

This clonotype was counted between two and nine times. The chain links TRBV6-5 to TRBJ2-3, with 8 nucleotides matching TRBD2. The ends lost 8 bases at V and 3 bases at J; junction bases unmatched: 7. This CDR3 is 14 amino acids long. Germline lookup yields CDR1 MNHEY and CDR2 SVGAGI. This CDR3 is CASWGGRLTDTQYF. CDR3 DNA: TGTGCCAGCTGGGGCGGGAGGTTAACAGATACGCAGTATTTT.

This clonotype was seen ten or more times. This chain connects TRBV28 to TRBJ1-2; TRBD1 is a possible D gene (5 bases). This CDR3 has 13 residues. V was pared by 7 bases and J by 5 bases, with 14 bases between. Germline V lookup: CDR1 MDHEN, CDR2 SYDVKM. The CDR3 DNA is TGTGCCAGCACCAGAGGGGTGGGATATGGCTACACCTTC. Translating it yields CASTRGVGYGYTF.

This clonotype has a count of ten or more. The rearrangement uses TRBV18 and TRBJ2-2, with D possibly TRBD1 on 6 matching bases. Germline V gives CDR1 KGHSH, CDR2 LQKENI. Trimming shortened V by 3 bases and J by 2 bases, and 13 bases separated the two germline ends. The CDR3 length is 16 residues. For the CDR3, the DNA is TGTGCCAGCTCACCTCCGACAGGAGGAAACACCGGGGAGCTGTTTTTT. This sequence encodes CASSPPTGGNTGELFF. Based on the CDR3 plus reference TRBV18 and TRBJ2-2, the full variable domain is NAGVMQNPRHLVRRRGQEARLRCSPMKGHSHVYWYRQLPEEGLKFMVYLQKENIIDESGMPKERFSAEFPKEGPSILRIQQVVRGDSAAYFCASSPPTGGNTGELFFGEGSRLTVL.

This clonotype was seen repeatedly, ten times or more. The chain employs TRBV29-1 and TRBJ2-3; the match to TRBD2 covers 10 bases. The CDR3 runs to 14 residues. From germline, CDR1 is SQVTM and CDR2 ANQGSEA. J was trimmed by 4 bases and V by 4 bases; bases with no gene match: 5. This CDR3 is CSVAWLAGADTQYF. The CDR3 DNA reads TGCAGCGTTGCGTGGCTAGCGGGAGCAGATACGCAGTATTTT.

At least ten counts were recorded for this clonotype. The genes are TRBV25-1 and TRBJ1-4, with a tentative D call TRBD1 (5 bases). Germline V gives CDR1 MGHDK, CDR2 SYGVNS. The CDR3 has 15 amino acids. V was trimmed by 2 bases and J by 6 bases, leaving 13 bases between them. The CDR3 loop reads CASSEMGRKDEKLFF. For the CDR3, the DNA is TGTGCCAGCAGTGAAATGGGACGGAAAGATGAAAAACTGTTTTTT. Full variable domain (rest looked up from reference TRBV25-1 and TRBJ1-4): EADIYQTPRYLVIGTGKKITLECSQTMGHDKMYWYQQDPGMELHLIHYSYGVNSTEKGDLSSESTVSRIRTEHFPLTLESARPSHTSQYLCASSEMGRKDEKLFFGSGTQLSVL.

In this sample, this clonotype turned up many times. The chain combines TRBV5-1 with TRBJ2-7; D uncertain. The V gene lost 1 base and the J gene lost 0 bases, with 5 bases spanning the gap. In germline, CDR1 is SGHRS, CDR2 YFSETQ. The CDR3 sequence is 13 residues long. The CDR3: CASSLSSSYEQYF. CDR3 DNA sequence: TGCGCCAGCAGCTTGAGCAGCTCCTACGAGCAGTACTTC.

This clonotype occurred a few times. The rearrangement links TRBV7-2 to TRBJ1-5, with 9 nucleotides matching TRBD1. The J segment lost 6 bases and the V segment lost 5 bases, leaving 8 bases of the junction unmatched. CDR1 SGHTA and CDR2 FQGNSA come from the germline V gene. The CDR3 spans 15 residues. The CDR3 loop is CASSEGQGSGQPQHF. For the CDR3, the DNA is TGTGCCAGCAGCGAGGGACAGGGTTCGGGTCAGCCCCAGCATTTT.

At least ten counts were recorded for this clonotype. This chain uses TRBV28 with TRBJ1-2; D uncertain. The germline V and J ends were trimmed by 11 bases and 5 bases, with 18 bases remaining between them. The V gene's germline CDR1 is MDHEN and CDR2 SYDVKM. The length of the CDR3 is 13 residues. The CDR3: CAVSTVWLYGYTF. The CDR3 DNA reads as TGTGCCGTATCAACCGTCTGGTTGTATGGCTACACCTTC.

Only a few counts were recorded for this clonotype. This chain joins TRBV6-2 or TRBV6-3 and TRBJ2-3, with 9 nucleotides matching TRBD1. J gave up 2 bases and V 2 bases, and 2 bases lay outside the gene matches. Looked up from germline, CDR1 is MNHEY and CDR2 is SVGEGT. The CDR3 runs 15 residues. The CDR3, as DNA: TGTGCCAGCAGTTACGGGGACAGGGACACAGATACGCAGTATTTT. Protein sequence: CASSYGDRDTDTQYF.

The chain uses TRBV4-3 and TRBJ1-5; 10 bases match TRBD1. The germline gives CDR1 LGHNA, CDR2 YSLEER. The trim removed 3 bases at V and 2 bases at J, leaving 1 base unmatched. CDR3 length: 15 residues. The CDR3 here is CASSQTGGGNQPQHF. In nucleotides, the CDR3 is TGCGCCAGCAGCCAGACAGGGGGCGGCAATCAGCCCCAGCATTTT.

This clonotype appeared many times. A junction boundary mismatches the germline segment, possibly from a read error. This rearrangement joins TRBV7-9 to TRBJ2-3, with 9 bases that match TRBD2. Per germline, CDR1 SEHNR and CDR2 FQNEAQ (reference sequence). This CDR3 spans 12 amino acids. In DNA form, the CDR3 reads TGTGCCAGCAGCCTAGCGGGGAATACGCAGTATTTT. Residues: CASSLAGNTQYF. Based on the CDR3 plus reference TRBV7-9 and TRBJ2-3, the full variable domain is DTGVSQNPRHKITKRGQNVTFRCDPISEHNRLYWYRQTLGQGPEFLTYFQNEAQLEKSRLLSDRFSAERPKGSFSTLEIQRTEQGDSAMYLCASSLAGNTQYFGPGTRLTVL.

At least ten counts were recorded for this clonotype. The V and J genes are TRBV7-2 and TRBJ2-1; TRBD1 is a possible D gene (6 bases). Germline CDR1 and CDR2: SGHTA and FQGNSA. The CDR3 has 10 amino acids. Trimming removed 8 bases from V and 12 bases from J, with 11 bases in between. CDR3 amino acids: CASGGQGQFF. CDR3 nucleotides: TGTGCCAGCGGGGGACAAGGGCAGTTCTTC. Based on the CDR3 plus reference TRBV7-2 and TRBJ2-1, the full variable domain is GAGVSQSPSNKVTEKGKDVELRCDPISGHTALYWYRQSLGQGLEFLIYFQGNSAPDKSGLPSDRFSAERTGGSVSTLTIQRTQQEDSAVYLCASGGQGQFFGPGTRLTVL.

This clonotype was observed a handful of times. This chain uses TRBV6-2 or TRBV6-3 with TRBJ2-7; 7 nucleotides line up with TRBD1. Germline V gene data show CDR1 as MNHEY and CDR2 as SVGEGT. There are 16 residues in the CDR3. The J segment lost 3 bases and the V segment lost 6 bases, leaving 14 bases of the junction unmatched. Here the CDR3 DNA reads TGTGCCAGCAGCCCCCGACAGGGTCTAGTATTCTACGAGCAGTACTTC. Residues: CASSPRQGLVFYEQYF.

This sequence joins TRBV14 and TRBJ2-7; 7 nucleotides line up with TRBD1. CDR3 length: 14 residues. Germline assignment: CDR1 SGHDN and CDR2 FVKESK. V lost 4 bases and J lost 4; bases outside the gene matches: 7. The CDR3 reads CASSLRQGWYEQYF. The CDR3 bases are TGTGCCAGCAGCCTTCGACAGGGATGGTACGAGCAGTACTTC. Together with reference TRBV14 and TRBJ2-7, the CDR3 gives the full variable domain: EAGVTQFPSHSVIEKGQTVTLRCDPISGHDNLYWYRRVMGKEIKFLLHFVKESKQDESGMPNNRFLAERTGGTYSTLKVQPAELEDSGVYFCASSLRQGWYEQYFGPGTRLTVT.

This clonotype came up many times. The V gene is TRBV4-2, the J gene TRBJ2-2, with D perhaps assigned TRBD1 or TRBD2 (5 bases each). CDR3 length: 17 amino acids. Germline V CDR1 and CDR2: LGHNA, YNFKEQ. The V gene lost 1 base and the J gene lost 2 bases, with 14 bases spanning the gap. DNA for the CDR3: TGTGCCAGCAGCCAAGGACCTCGGGGCAGCAACACCGGGGAGCTGTTTTTT. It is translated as CASSQGPRGSNTGELFF.

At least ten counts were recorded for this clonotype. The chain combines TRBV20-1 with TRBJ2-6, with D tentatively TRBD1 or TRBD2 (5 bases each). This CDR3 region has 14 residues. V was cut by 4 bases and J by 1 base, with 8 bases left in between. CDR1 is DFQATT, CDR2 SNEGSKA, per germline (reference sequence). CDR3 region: CSAKRGSGANVLTF. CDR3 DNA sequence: TGCAGTGCTAAGAGGGGTTCTGGGGCCAACGTCCTGACTTTC.

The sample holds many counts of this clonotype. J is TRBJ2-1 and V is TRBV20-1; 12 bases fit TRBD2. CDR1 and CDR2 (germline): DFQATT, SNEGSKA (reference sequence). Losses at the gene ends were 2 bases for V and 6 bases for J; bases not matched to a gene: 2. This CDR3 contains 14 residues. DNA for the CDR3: TGCAGTGCTAGATTACTAGCGGGGGGCAATGAGCAGTTCTTC. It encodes CSARLLAGGNEQFF.